This T cell receptor beta chain derives from a study of cytomegalovirus exposure and HLA in healthy donors. General study points: Later work found that TCR association rates differed between HLA loci; DRB1 had the most and HLA-C the fewest. Association of a missense DCLRE1C variant with TCR beta V- and J-gene trimming was reported in a later analysis. Associated with cytomegalovirus, according to the listing, were 150 to 200 TCR beta chains. An Asian-associated ancestry cluster reportedly showed fewer N-insertions than the roughly 670-donor mean in a later analysis.

The table lists this clone with a few counts. No antigen is known for it. Primers for the PCR totalled 60 Vbeta and 13 Jbeta. The method was immunoSEQ multiplex PCR; TCRdb's version includes in-frame clones alone and lacks a portion of them. The table records around 120,000 clones, less than 20% of them present only once. The CDR3 runs 14 residues. CDR1 and CDR2 (germline): SGHTA, FQGNSA. V was clipped by 5 bases and J by 4 bases, with 14 bases between them. Source material: PBMCs. This rearrangement joins TRBV7-2 to TRBJ1-1; tentative D call: TRBD1 (6 bases). The sequence was collected from a woman younger than 35 in good health and CMV-seronegative. Written as DNA, the CDR3 is TGTGCCAGCAGCCAGACAGGCGCTCTCACTGAAGCTTTCTTT. Translated: CASSQTGALTEAFF.